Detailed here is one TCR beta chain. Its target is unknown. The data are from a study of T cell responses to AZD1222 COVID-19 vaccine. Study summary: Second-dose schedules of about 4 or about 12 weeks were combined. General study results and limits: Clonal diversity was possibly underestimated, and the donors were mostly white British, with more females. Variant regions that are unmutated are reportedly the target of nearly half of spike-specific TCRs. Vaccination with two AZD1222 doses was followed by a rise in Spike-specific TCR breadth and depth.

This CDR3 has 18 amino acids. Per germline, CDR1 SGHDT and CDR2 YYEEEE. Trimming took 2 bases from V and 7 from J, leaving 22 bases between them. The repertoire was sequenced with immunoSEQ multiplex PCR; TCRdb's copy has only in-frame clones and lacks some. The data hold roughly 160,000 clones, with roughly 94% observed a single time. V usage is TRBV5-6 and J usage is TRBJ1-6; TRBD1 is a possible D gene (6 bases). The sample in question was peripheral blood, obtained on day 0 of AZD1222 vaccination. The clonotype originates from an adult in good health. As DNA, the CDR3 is TGTGCCAGCAGCTTCCTTAAAACAGGGCCTACGAGGAATTCACCCCTCCACTTT. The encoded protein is CASSFLKTGPTRNSPLHF.